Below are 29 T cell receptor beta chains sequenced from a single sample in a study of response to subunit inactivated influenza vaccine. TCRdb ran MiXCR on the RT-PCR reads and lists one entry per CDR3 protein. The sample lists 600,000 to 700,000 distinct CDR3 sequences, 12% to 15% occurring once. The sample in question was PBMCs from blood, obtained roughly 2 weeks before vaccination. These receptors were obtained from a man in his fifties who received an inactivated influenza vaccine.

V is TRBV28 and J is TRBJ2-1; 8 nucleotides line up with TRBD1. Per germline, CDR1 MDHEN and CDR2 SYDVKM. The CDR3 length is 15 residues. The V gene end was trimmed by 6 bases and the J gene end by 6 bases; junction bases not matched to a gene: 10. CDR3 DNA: TGTGCCAGCAGCCGCCAGGGGGCCCAAGTCAATGAGCAGTTCTTC. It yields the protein CASSRQGAQVNEQFF.

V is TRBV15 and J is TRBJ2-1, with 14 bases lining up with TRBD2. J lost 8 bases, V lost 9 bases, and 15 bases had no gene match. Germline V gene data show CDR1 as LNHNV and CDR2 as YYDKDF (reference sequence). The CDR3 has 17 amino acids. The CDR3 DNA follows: TGTGCCACTACTCTTCATGGGACTAGCGGGAGTATATATGAGCAGTTCTTC. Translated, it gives CATTLHGTSGSIYEQFF.

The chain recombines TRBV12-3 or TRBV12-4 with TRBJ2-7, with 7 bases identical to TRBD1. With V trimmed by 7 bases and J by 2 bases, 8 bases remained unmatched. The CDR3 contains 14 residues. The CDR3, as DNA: TGTGCCAGCACCACAACAAGGGGGCCCTACGAGCAGTACTTC. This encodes CASTTTRGPYEQYF.

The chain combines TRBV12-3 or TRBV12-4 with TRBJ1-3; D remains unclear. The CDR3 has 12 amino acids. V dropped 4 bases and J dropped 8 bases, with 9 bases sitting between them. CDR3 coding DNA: TGTGCCAGCAGTTCGATGACCCACACCATATATTTT. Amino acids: CASSSMTHTIYF.

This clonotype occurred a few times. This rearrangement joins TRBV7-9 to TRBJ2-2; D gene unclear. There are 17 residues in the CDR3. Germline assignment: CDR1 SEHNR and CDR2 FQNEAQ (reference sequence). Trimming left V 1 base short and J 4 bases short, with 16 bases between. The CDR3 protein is CASSLVGYGIGTGELFF. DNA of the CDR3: TGTGCCAGCAGCTTAGTAGGTTATGGAATAGGCACCGGGGAGCTGTTTTTT.

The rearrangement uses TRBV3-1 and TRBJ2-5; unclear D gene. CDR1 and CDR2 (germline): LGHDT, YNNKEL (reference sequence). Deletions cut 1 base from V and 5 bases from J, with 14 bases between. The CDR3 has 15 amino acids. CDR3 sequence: CASSQVYNPRETQYF. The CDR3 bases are TGTGCCAGCAGCCAAGTATACAACCCGAGGGAGACCCAGTACTTC.

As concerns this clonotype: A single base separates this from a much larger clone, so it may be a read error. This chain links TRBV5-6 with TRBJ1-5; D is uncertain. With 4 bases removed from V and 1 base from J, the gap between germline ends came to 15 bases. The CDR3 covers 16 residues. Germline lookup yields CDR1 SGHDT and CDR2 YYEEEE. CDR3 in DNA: TGTGCCAGCAGCAGGTCCGGGAGCTTAAGCAATCAGCCCCAGCATTTT. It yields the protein CASSRSGSLSNQPQHF. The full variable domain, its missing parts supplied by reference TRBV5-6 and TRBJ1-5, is DAGVTQSPTHLIKTRGQQVTLRCSPKSGHDTVSWYQQALGQGPQFIFQYYEEEERQRGNFPDRFSGHQFPNYSSELNVNALLLGDSALYLCASSRSGSLSNQPQHFGDGTRLSIL.

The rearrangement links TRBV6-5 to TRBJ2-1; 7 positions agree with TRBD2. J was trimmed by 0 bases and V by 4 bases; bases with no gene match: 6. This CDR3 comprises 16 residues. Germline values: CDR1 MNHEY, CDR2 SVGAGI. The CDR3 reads CASSSGLVNSYNEQFF. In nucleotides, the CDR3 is TGTGCCAGCAGTTCCGGACTAGTGAACTCCTACAATGAGCAGTTCTTC.

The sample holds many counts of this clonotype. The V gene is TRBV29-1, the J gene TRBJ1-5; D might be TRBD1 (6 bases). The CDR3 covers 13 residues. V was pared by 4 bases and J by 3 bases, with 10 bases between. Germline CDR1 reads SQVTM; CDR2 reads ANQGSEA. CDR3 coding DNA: TGCAGCGTTGCCAAGGGGGTCAATCAGCCCCAGCATTTT. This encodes CSVAKGVNQPQHF. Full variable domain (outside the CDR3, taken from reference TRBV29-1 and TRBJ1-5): SAVISQKPSRDICQRGTSLTIQCQVDSQVTMMFWYRQQPGQSLTLIATANQGSEATYESGFVIDKFPISRPNLTFSTLTVSNMSPEDSSIYLCSVAKGVNQPQHFGDGTRLSIL.

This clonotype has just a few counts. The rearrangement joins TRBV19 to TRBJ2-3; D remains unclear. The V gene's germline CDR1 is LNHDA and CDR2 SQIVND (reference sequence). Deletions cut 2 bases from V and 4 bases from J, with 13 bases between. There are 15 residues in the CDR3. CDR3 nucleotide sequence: TGTGCCAGTAGTATAAGTCAGTTCGGCGCAGATACGCAGTATTTT. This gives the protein CASSISQFGADTQYF.

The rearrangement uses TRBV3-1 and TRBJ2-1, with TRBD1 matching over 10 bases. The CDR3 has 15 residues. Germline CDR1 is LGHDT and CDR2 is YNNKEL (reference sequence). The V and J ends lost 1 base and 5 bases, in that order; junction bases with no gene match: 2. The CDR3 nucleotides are TGTGCCAGCAGCCAAGGACAGGGGGCGAACAATGAGCAGTTCTTC. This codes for CASSQGQGANNEQFF.

The CDR3 sequence: CAIKSPRNEQFF. CDR3 bases: TGTGCCATCAAAAGCCCCCGCAATGAGCAGTTCTTC. The chain combines TRBV10-3 with TRBJ2-1; the D is unclear. The CDR3 extends over 12 amino acids. Per germline, CDR1 ENHRY and CDR2 SYGVKD. Trimming shortened V by 7 bases and J by 6 bases, and 10 bases separated the two germline ends.

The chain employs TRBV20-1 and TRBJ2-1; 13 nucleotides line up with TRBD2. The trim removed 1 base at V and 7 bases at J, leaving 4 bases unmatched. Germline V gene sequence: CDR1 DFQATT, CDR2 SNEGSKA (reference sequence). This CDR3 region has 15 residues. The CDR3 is CSARGGLAGENEQFF. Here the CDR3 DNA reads TGCAGTGCTAGAGGCGGACTAGCGGGGGAAAATGAGCAGTTCTTC.

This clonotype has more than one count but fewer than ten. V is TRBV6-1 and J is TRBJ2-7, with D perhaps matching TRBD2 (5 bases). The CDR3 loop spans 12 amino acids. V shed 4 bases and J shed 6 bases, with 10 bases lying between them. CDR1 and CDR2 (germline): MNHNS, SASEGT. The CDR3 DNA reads TGTGCCAGCAGTGCGGCGGGCAGCGAGCAGTACTTC. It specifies CASSAAGSEQYF.

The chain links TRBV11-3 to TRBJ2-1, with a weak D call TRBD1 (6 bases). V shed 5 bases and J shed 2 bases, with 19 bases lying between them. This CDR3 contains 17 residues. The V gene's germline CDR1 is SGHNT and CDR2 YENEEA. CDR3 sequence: CASSPTTGLGTYNEQFF. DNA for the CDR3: TGTGCCAGCAGCCCAACCACAGGGTTAGGGACCTACAATGAGCAGTTCTTC.

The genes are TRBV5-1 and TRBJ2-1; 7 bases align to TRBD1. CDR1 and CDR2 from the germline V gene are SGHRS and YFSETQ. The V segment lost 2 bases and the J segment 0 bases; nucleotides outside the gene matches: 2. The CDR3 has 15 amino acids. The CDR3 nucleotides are TGCGCCAGCAGCTTCAGGGGGTTCTCCTACAATGAGCAGTTCTTC. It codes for CASSFRGFSYNEQFF.

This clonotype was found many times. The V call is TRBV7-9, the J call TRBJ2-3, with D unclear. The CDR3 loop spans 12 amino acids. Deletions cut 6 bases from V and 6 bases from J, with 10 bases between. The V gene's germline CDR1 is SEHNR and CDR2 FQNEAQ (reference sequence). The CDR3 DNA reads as TGTGCCAGCAGTCCCCTCGGGGATACGCAGTATTTT. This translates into CASSPLGDTQYF.

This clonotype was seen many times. The CDR3 nucleotides read TGTGCCAGCAGTTACTCCGGGCAGGATACGCAGTATTTT. This gives the protein CASSYSGQDTQYF. The chain couples TRBV6-2 or TRBV6-3 to TRBJ2-3; unclear D gene. Looked up from germline, CDR1 is MNHEY and CDR2 is SVGEGT. The CDR3 is 13 amino acids. Trimming stripped 0 bases from V and 6 bases from J, with 7 bases between.

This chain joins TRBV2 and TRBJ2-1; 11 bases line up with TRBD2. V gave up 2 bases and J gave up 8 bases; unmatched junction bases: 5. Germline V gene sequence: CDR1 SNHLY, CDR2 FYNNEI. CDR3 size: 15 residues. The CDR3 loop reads CASSEILAGVDEQFF. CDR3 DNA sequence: TGTGCCAGCAGTGAAATACTAGCGGGAGTGGATGAGCAGTTCTTC.

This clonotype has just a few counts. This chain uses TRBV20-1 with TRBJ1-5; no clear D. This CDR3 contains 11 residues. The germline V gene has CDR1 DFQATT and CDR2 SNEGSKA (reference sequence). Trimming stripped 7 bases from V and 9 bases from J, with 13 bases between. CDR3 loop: CSGGGDRPQHF. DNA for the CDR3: TGCAGTGGCGGCGGCGATCGGCCCCAGCATTTT.

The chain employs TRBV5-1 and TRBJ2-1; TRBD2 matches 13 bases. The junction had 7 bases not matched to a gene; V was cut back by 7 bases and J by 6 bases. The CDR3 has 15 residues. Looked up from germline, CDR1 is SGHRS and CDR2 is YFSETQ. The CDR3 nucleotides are TGCGCCAGCCAAAGCAGACTAGCGGGAGGCAATGAGCAGTTCTTC. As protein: CASQSRLAGGNEQFF.

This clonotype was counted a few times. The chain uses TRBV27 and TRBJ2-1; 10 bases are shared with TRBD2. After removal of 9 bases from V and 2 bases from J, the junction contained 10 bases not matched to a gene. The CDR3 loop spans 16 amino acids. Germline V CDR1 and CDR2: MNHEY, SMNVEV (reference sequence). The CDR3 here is CASQRLAGGPYNEQFF. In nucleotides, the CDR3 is TGTGCCAGTCAAAGATTAGCGGGAGGCCCCTACAATGAGCAGTTCTTC.

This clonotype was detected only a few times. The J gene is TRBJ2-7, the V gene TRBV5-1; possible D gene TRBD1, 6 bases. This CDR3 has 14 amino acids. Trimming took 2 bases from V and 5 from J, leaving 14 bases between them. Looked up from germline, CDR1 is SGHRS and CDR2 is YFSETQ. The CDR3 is CASSLLGQFHEQYF. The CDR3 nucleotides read TGCGCCAGCAGCTTACTTGGACAGTTCCACGAGCAGTACTTC.

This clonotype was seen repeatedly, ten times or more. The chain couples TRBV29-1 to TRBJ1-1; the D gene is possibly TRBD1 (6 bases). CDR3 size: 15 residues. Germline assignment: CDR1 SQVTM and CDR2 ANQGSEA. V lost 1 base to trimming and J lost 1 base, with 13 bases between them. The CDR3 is CSVEAWDTSNTEAFF. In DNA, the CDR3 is TGCAGCGTTGAAGCTTGGGACACGTCGAACACTGAAGCTTTCTTT.

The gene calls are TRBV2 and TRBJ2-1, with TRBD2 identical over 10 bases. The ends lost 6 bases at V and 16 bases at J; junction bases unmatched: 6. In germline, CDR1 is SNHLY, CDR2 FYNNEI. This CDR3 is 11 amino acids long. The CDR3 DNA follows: TGTGCCAGCAGGGCTCTAGCGGGAGTTTTCTTC. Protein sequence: CASRALAGVFF.

CDR3 loop: CSARALAFGTDTQYF. CDR3 bases: TGCAGTGCTAGAGCCCTAGCGTTTGGCACAGATACGCAGTATTTT. This rearrangement joins TRBV20-1 to TRBJ2-3; D is possibly TRBD2 (6 bases). CDR3 length: 15 residues. Trimming took off 1 base at V and 1 base at J, with 12 bases between the two ends. Germline CDR1 is DFQATT and CDR2 is SNEGSKA (reference sequence).

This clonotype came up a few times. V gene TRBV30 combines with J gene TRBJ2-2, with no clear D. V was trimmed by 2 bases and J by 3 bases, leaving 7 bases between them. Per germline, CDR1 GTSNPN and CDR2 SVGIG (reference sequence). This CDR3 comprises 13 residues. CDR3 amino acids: CAWSFSHTGELFF. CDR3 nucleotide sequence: TGTGCCTGGAGTTTCAGTCACACCGGGGAGCTGTTTTTT.

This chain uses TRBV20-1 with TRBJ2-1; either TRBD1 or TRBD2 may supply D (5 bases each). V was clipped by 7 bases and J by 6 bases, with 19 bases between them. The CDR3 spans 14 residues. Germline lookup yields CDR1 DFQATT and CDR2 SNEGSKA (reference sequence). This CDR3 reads CSGFPGRGSNEQFF. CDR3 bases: TGCAGTGGCTTCCCGGGACGAGGCTCCAATGAGCAGTTCTTC.

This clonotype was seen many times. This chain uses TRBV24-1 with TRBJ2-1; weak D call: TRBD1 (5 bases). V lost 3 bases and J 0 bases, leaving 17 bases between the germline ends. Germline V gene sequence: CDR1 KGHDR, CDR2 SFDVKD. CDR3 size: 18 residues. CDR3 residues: CATSDTWGGRSSYNEQFF. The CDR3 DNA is TGTGCCACCAGTGATACGTGGGGCGGAAGAAGCTCCTACAATGAGCAGTTCTTC.